These T cell receptor beta chains were read from a single sample in a study of blood T cell repertoires in COVID-19. Method: immunoSEQ multiplex PCR; TCRdb's copy keeps in-frame clones and lacks some. The sample consists of nearly 250,000 clones, about 82% of them appearing once. The sample comprised PBMCs or T cells enriched from blood (not recorded which). The receptors were sampled from a woman in her forties or fifties who had recovered from COVID-19. Both conserved end residues are part of each CDR3. Each record gives: D gene, V gene, J gene, clone size, CDR3 DNA, CDR3 protein. D genes are given only for firm matches. Only some rows state a clone size, as once, few, many or a class for expanded clones.

NA	TRBV10-3	TRBJ1-1	NA	TGTGCCACCAAAGGAACGGGAAACACTGAAGCTTTCTTT	CATKGTGNTEAFF
NA	TRBV18	TRBJ1-5	once	TGTGCCAGCTCACCAACAGGGTCACATAGCAATCAGCCCCAGCATTTT	CASSPTGSHSNQPQHF
NA	TRBV4-3	TRBJ2-4	NA	TGCGCCAGCAGCCAAGATCGGGCGGGGACTCTTCAGTACTTC	CASSQDRAGTLQYF
TRBD1	TRBV6-2/TRBV6-3	TRBJ2-7	NA	TGTGCCAGCAGTTACGGGACAGAGAATTTCTACGAGCAGTACTTC	CASSYGTENFYEQYF
TRBD2	TRBV27	TRBJ2-1	NA	TGTGCCAGCACAACTAGCGGGGGGGCCAGGGAGCAGTTCTTC	CASTTSGGAREQFF
NA	TRBV29-1	TRBJ1-5	NA	TGCAGCGTTGAAAAGGGAGGAGGTCAGCCCCAGCATTTT	CSVEKGGGQPQHF
NA	TRBV21-1	TRBJ2-1	NA	TGTGCCAGCAGCCCTGCAGGCGGGAGCTCCTACAATGAGCAGTTCTTC	CASSPAGGSSYNEQFF
NA	TRBV7-3	TRBJ2-7	few	TGTGCCAGCAGCTTAATTGGGGGGAACTCCTACGAGCAGTACTTC	CASSLIGGNSYEQYF
NA	TRBV3-1/TRBV3-2	TRBJ1-2	NA	TGTGCCAGCAGCCTTAACCAGGGGTGGGGAGCTAACTATGGCTACACCTTC	CASSLNQGWGANYGYTF
NA	TRBV11-2	TRBJ2-1	NA	TGTGCCAGCAGCTTAGACCAGGGCGATGAGCAGTTCTTC	CASSLDQGDEQFF
NA	TRBV5-4	TRBJ1-3	NA	TGTGCCAGCAGCTTGGACAGAAGTGGAAACACCATATATTTT	CASSLDRSGNTIYF
NA	TRBV5-1	TRBJ1-6	NA	TGCGCCAGCAGCTTGCGAGGCGGAGACGGTTCACCCCTCCACTTT	CASSLRGGDGSPLHF
NA	TRBV18	TRBJ1-1	NA	TGTGCCAGCTCATCCACGAGGGGGACTGAAGCTTTCTTT	CASSSTRGTEAFF
NA	TRBV28	TRBJ1-1	NA	TGTGCCAGCAGACCGAAAGTTGGTCGGGGAAGGTCTGAAGCTTTCTTT	CASRPKVGRGRSEAFF
NA	TRBV6-5	TRBJ2-3	NA	TGTGCCAGCAGTCGCGGGGATACGCAGTATTTT	CASSRGDTQYF
NA	TRBV4-2	TRBJ2-7	NA	TGTGCCAGCAGCCAAGGGGGGGGCGGCGAGCAGTACTTC	CASSQGGGGEQYF
NA	TRBV12-3/TRBV12-4	TRBJ2-7	NA	TGTGCCAGCAGTTTCACTGACTACGAGCAGTACTTC	CASSFTDYEQYF
TRBD2	TRBV11-2	TRBJ2-4	NA	TGTGCCAGCAGCTTAGATTCGGGGGGTATAGAAAACATTCAGTACTTC	CASSLDSGGIENIQYF
NA	TRBV5-1	TRBJ2-7	NA	TGCGCCAGCAGCTTGGCGCAGGGGAGTCCCTACGAGCAGTACTTC	CASSLAQGSPYEQYF
NA	TRBV3-1/TRBV3-2	TRBJ1-6	NA	TGTGCCAGCAGCCAAGGGCCAGGGTTTAATTCACCCCTCCACTTT	CASSQGPGFNSPLHF
NA	TRBV5-5	TRBJ2-1	NA	TGTGCCAGCAGCTTATTATCGGGACACTACAATGAGCAGTTCTTC	CASSLLSGHYNEQFF
NA	TRBV5-1	TRBJ1-2	NA	TGCGCCAGCAGCCCACTTCGAGACTATGGCTACACCTTC	CASSPLRDYGYTF
NA	TRBV27	TRBJ2-1	NA	TGTGCCAGCAGTTTAACAGGGAGGGGTTTTCAGACAAGTAAAGGGCCCCAGCAGTTCTTC	CASSLTGRGFQTSKGPQQFF
NA	TRBV5-6	TRBJ1-2	NA	TGTGCCACCACGGACAATAACTATGGCTACACCTTC	CATTDNNYGYTF
TRBD2	TRBV7-2	TRBJ2-7	NA	TGTGCCAGCAGCTTAAGGGGTAGCGGGACCTACGAGCAGTACTTC	CASSLRGSGTYEQYF
TRBD2	TRBV7-9	TRBJ2-7	NA	TGTGCCAGCAGCCGACTAGCGGGGGAATACGAGCAGTACTTC	CASSRLAGEYEQYF
TRBD1	TRBV28	TRBJ2-5	NA	TGTGCCAGCAGTTTTATGTCCCCGGGACAGGGGAGGGGAGAGACCCAGTACTTC	CASSFMSPGQGRGETQYF
NA	TRBV7-4	TRBJ1-4	NA	TGTGCCAGCAGCTCAGTCCGTGCCGTTGAAAAACTATTTTTT	CASSSVRAVEKLFF
TRBD1	TRBV18	TRBJ2-7	NA	TGTGCCAGCTCCCTGGACAGGGGGTCATTGTACGAGCAGTACTTC	CASSLDRGSLYEQYF
TRBD1	TRBV7-9	TRBJ2-5	NA	TGTGCCAGCAGCCCATACCGGGACAGGGTCGAGGAGACCCAGTACTTC	CASSPYRDRVEETQYF
NA	TRBV6-5	TRBJ2-6	many	TGTGCCAGCAGTTACTCCCTTTTCGGCGGAACCGTCCTGACTTTC	CASSYSLFGGTVLTF
NA	TRBV15	TRBJ2-7	NA	TGTGCCACCAGCAGAGTAGGTAGCGAGAACTCCTACGAGCAGTACTTC	CATSRVGSENSYEQYF
NA	TRBV2	TRBJ1-4	NA	TGTGCCAGCAGTGCGAACAGAGAAAAACTGTTTTTT	CASSANREKLFF
TRBD1	TRBV5-1	TRBJ2-7	NA	TGCGCCAGCAGCTTGGCCGACAGGGTAGACTCCTACGAGCAGTACTTC	CASSLADRVDSYEQYF
NA	TRBV10-3	TRBJ2-3	NA	TGTGCCATCAGCGCTTGGCCCGACACAGATACGCAGTATTTT	CAISAWPDTDTQYF
TRBD1	TRBV25-1	TRBJ2-1	NA	TGTGCCAGCAGTTCCCGGACAGGGAGGTATTATGAGCAGTTCTTC	CASSSRTGRYYEQFF
NA	TRBV30	TRBJ1-5	NA	TGTGCCTGGAGTGCACCGGATCGGGACACCCAGCATTTT	CAWSAPDRDTQHF
TRBD1	TRBV5-5	TRBJ1-5	NA	TGTGCCAGCAGCTTGGATACAGGGGTGGAGCAGCCCCAGCATTTT	CASSLDTGVEQPQHF
NA	TRBV4-3	TRBJ1-6	NA	TGCGCCAGCAGCCAAGATGCGGGCCTTTCTAATTCACCCCTCCACTTT	CASSQDAGLSNSPLHF